This T cell receptor (beta chain) came from a study of cytomegalovirus exposure and HLA in healthy donors. The PCR had 60 Vbeta and 13 Jbeta primers. The authors' processing: Some 12 million shared chains were among the about 80 million unique TCR beta chains that a later analysis counted. Clones were read by immunoSEQ multiplex PCR, and TCRdb kept only the in-frame ones, dropping some. V, J and clone size derive from that table, while D and trimming were established from the DNA sequence. The sample shows under 200,000 clones, and about 6.5% sits with its ten largest clones. A note on this clone: This sample also contains other DNA sequences that code for the same CDR3.

This clonotype was obtained from a man in his thirties or forties in good health and CMV-seronegative. The sequenced sample consisted of PBMCs.

CDR3 protein: CASSLGQGNQPQHF. The CDR3 DNA reads TGTGCCAGCAGCCTGGGACAGGGCAATCAGCCCCAGCATTTT. This chain links TRBV7-8 with TRBJ1-5; 8 positions agree with TRBD1. CDR3 length: 14 amino acids. With 5 bases clipped from V and 2 bases from J, the junction kept 2 bases outside the gene matches. Germline V gene sequence: CDR1 SGHVS, CDR2 FQNEAQ.